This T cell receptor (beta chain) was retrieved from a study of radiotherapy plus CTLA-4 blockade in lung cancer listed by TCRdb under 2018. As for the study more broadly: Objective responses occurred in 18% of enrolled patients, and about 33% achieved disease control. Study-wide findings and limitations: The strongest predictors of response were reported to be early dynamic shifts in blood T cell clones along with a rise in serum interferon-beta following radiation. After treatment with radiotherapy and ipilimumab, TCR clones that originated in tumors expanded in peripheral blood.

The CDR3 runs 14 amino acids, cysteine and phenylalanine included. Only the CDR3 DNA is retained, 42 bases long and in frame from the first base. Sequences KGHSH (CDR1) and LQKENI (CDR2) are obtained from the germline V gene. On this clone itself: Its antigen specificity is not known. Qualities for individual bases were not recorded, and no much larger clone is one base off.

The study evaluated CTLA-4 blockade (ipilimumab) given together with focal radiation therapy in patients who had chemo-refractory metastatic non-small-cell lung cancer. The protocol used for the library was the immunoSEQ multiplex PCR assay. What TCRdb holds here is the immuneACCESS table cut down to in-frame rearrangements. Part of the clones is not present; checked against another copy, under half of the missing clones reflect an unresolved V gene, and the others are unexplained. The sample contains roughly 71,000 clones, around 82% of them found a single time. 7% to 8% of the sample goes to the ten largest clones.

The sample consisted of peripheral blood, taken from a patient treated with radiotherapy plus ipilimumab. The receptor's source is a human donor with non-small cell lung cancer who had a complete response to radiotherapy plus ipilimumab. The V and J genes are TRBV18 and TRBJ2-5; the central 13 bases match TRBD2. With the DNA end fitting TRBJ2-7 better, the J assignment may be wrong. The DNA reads TGTGCCAGCCGCGAGGGGACTAGCGGGGCCGAGCAGTACTTC. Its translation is CASREGTSGAEQYF.